This entry lists 21 T cell receptor beta chains sequenced from one sample in a study of blood T cell repertoires in COVID-19. TCRdb's copy holds only in-frame clones and misses some; the assay was immunoSEQ multiplex PCR. Counted here are a few hundred thousand clones, approximately 83% occurring once; the ten biggest clones make up over 0.95%. Sequencing used peripheral blood. Every receptor here comes from a woman aged 30 to 39 with COVID-19, enrolled during active disease.

The chain recombines TRBV2 with TRBJ2-2, with D maybe TRBD1 (5 bases). This CDR3 contains 15 residues. V lost 7 bases to trimming and J lost 0 bases, with 12 bases between them. Germline V lookup: CDR1 SNHLY, CDR2 FYNNEI. The CDR3, as DNA: TGTGCCAGCAACGGACACCGGTCGAACACCGGGGAGCTGTTTTTT. This encodes CASNGHRSNTGELFF.

In its sample, this clone was seen once. Written as DNA, the CDR3 is TGTGCCAGCAGTTCGGGACAGGGCGGCGGCACCGGGGAGCTGTTTTTT. Translating it yields CASSSGQGGGTGELFF. The V gene is TRBV6-6, the J gene TRBJ2-2, with 9 bases aligning to TRBD1. V lost 4 bases, J lost 4 bases, and 7 bases stayed unmatched. Germline CDR1 reads MNHNY; CDR2 reads SVGAGI (reference sequence). The CDR3 covers 16 residues.

The V and J genes are TRBV7-2 and TRBJ1-2; 7 positions agree with TRBD1. The CDR3 length is 15 residues. The V segment lost 4 bases and the J segment 5 bases; nucleotides outside the gene matches: 10. Per germline, CDR1 SGHTA and CDR2 FQGNSA. The CDR3 loop reads CASSSPSGTAYGYTF. In DNA, the CDR3 is TGTGCCAGCAGCTCGCCTTCCGGGACAGCATATGGCTACACCTTC.

The chain is built from TRBV5-1 and TRBJ2-3; D is unclear. The V end was cut by 0 bases, the J end by 0 bases, with 5 bases between. The germline V gene has CDR1 SGHRS and CDR2 YFSETQ. The CDR3 sequence is 14 residues long. CDR3 in amino acids: CASSLETSTDTQYF. The CDR3 nucleotides read TGCGCCAGCAGCTTGGAGACAAGCACAGATACGCAGTATTTT.

The chain is built from TRBV29-1 and TRBJ2-3; D is unclear. CDR1 is SQVTM, CDR2 ANQGSEA, per germline. This CDR3 region has 13 residues. Trimming cost V 3 bases and J 1 base, with 8 bases left between them. The CDR3 region is CSVDVPGTDTQYF. In nucleotides, the CDR3 is TGCAGCGTTGATGTGCCGGGCACAGATACGCAGTATTTT.

This rearrangement joins TRBV5-1 to TRBJ2-5, with 10 bases identical to TRBD2. This CDR3 is 15 amino acids long. Germline V gene data show CDR1 as SGHRS and CDR2 as YFSETQ. The junction had 6 bases not matched to a gene; V was cut back by 5 bases and J by 2 bases. The CDR3 DNA is TGCGCCAGCAGTTCCGGACTAGCGGTGCAAGAGACCCAGTACTTC. This translates into CASSSGLAVQETQYF.

This rearrangement joins TRBV19 to TRBJ2-2, with 12 nucleotides matching TRBD2. J lost 4 bases, V lost 7 bases, and 4 bases had no gene match. The CDR3 runs to 15 residues. CDR1 is LNHDA and CDR2 is SQIVND in the germline V gene (reference sequence). CDR3 amino acids: CASIRLAGATGELFF. CDR3 bases: TGTGCCAGTATACGACTAGCGGGGGCCACCGGGGAGCTGTTTTTT.

V and J are TRBV4-2 and TRBJ2-7; 13 nucleotides align to TRBD2. The CDR3 length is 16 residues. Germline CDR1 and CDR2: LGHNA and YNFKEQ. J lost 2 bases, V lost 5 bases, and 6 bases had no gene match. CDR3 amino acids: CASSGYGLAGAYEQYF. The CDR3 nucleotides read TGTGCCAGCAGCGGTTACGGACTAGCGGGAGCCTACGAGCAGTACTTC.

V usage is TRBV7-8 and J usage is TRBJ2-2; a weak D match, TRBD2 (5 bases). The CDR3 runs to 15 residues. Germline loops: CDR1 SGHVS, CDR2 FQNEAQ. With 2 bases removed from V and 6 bases from J, the gap between germline ends came to 13 bases. The CDR3: CASSLSPSSAGELFF. CDR3 nucleotides: TGTGCCAGCAGCTTAAGCCCTAGCTCTGCCGGGGAGCTGTTTTTT.

The J gene is TRBJ2-5, the V gene TRBV7-6; D is ambiguous. CDR1 SGHVS and CDR2 FNYEAQ come from the germline V gene. The V end was cut by 4 bases, the J end by 5 bases, with 14 bases between. CDR3 length: 14 residues. The chain's CDR3 is CASSSAPRRETQYF. CDR3 nucleotide sequence: TGTGCCAGCAGCTCGGCCCCGAGGCGGGAGACCCAGTACTTC. The full variable domain, in which reference TRBV7-6 and TRBJ2-5 provide the parts outside the CDR3, is GAGVSQSPRYKVTKRGQDVALRCDPISGHVSLYWYRQALGQGPEFLTYFNYEAQQDKSGLPNDRFSAERPEGSISTLTIQRTEQRDSAMYRCASSSAPRRETQYFGPGTRLLVL.

The chain is built from TRBV6-1 and TRBJ1-6, with 11 bases lining up with TRBD1. Germline CDR1 and CDR2: MNHNS and SASEGT. The CDR3 is 18 residues long. The J segment lost 6 bases and the V segment lost 3 bases, leaving 10 bases of the junction unmatched. The CDR3 region is CASSDGPGQGASNSPLHF. For the CDR3, the DNA is TGTGCCAGCAGTGATGGACCAGGACAGGGGGCGAGTAATTCACCCCTCCACTTT.

The J gene is TRBJ2-7, the V gene TRBV30, with D tentatively TRBD1 (5 bases). With 2 bases removed from V and 5 bases from J, the gap between germline ends came to 13 bases. This CDR3 region has 13 residues. CDR1 and CDR2 (germline): GTSNPN, SVGIG (reference sequence). This CDR3 reads CAWSPTASHEQYF. In nucleotides, the CDR3 is TGTGCCTGGAGTCCGACAGCGAGCCACGAGCAGTACTTC.

This chain connects TRBV11-2 to TRBJ1-6; no clear D gene. Germline V lookup: CDR1 SGHAT, CDR2 FQNNGV. The V gene lost 2 bases and the J gene lost 9 bases, with 8 bases spanning the gap. This CDR3 spans 13 amino acids. In DNA, the CDR3 is TGTGCCAGCAGCTTATATGAGGTTTCACCCCTCCACTTT. This codes for CASSLYEVSPLHF.

This clone was seen just once. J is TRBJ1-1 and V is TRBV10-1; 7 bases are a match to TRBD1. The CDR3 is made up of 19 amino acids. Germline CDR1 reads WNHNN; CDR2 reads SYGVQD (reference sequence). Unmatched junction bases numbered 19, after V lost 2 bases and J lost 4 bases. The CDR3 DNA follows: TGCGCCAGCAGTGAGAACTTTCTATTATCGGGAAGGGGGCTCACTGAAGCTTTCTTT. Translating it yields CASSENFLLSGRGLTEAFF.

The genes are TRBV21-1 and TRBJ1-1; the D segment call TRBD1 is taken from the table without a DNA check. TRBV21-1 is labeled a pseudogene. The CDR3 runs 20 residues. The CDR3 loop reads CASRQRTGESESPMNTEAFF. The CDR3 coding sequence is TGTGCCAGCAGACAAAGAACAGGGGAGAGTGAGTCCCCTATGAACACTGAAGCTTTCTTT.

The V gene is TRBV3-1 (or the pseudogene TRBV3-2), the J gene TRBJ1-2, with TRBD1 as a possible D gene (5 bases). CDR1 is LGHDT, CDR2 YNNKEL, per germline (reference sequence). Trimming shortened V by 1 base and J by 4 bases, and 13 bases separated the two germline ends. The CDR3 length is 15 residues. This CDR3 is CASSQVFSGFYGYTF. DNA of the CDR3: TGTGCCAGCAGCCAAGTCTTTTCAGGGTTCTATGGCTACACCTTC.

The rearrangement joins TRBV19 to TRBJ1-5; D not certain. Trimming removed 3 bases from V and 2 bases from J, with 11 bases in between. The germline V gene encodes CDR1 LNHDA and CDR2 SQIVND (reference sequence). This CDR3 is built from 15 residues. The chain's CDR3 is CASSIEALRNQPQHF. CDR3 nucleotide sequence: TGTGCCAGTAGTATTGAGGCCTTACGCAATCAGCCCCAGCATTTT. Looking up the rest from reference TRBV19 and TRBJ1-5 gives the full variable domain: DGGITQSPKYLFRKEGQNVTLSCEQNLNHDAMYWYRQDPGQGLRLIYYSQIVNDFQKGDIAEGYSVSREKKESFPLTVTSAQKNPTAFYLCASSIEALRNQPQHFGDGTRLSIL.

The gene calls are TRBV9 and TRBJ2-2; TRBD1 aligns across 8 bases. CDR1 SGDLS and CDR2 YYNGEE come from the germline V gene. The CDR3 totals 16 residues. V lost 0 bases to trimming and J lost 5 bases; unmatched junction nucleotides: 6. The CDR3 protein is CASSVAAGGRTGELFF. CDR3 nucleotides: TGTGCCAGCAGCGTAGCGGCAGGGGGCAGGACCGGGGAGCTGTTTTTT.

The rearrangement uses TRBV29-1 and TRBJ2-7; the match to TRBD1 covers 11 bases. The germline V gene has CDR1 SQVTM and CDR2 ANQGSEA. Trimming removed 6 bases from V and 7 bases from J; junction bases left unmatched: 23. This CDR3 is built from 18 residues. This CDR3 reads CSVEIRDRGSGRLGEQYF. Written as DNA, the CDR3 is TGCAGCGTAGAAATCCGGGACAGGGGGAGCGGGAGATTGGGGGAGCAGTACTTC.

The CDR3: CASSPLPGGSLNTEAFF. The CDR3 region has the DNA TGTGCCAGCTCACCTCTTCCCGGGGGGTCGTTGAACACTGAAGCTTTCTTT. V and J are TRBV18 and TRBJ1-1, with D possibly being TRBD1 (5 bases). This CDR3 is 17 amino acids long. Germline V lookup: CDR1 KGHSH, CDR2 LQKENI. Trimming shortened V by 3 bases and J by 0 bases, and 17 bases separated the two germline ends.

The CDR3, as DNA: TGTGCCAGCAGTTTGGACAGGGGCACCGGGGAGCTGTTTTTT. It specifies CASSLDRGTGELFF. The V call is TRBV28, the J call TRBJ2-2, with 9 bases matching TRBD1. The CDR3 spans 14 residues. Germline assignment: CDR1 MDHEN and CDR2 SYDVKM. Unmatched junction bases numbered 0, after V lost 3 bases and J lost 4 bases.